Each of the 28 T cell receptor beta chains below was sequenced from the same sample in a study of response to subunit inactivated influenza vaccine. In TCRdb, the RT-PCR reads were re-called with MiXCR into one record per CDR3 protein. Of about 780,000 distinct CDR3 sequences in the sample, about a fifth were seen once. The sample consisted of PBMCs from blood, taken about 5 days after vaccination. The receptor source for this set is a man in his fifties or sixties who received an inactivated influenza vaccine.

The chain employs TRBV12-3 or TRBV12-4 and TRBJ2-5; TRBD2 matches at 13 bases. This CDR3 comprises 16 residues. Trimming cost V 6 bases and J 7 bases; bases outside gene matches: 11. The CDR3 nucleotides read TGTGCCAGCAGCCGAACTAGCGGGGGGGGGCCGTGGACCCAGTACTTC. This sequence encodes CASSRTSGGGPWTQYF.

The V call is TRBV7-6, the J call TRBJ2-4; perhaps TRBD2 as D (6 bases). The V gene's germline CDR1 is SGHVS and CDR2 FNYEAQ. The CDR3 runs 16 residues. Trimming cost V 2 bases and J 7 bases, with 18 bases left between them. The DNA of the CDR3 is TGTGCCAGCAGCTTAAGGCCCCGGGGGAGAGGGAACATTCAGTACTTC. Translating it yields CASSLRPRGRGNIQYF.

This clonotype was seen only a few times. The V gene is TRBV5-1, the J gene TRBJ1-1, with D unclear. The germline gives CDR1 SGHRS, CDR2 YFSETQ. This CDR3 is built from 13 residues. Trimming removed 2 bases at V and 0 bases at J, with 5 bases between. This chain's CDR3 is CASSFVVNTEAFF. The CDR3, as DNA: TGCGCCAGCAGCTTCGTGGTGAACACTGAAGCTTTCTTT.

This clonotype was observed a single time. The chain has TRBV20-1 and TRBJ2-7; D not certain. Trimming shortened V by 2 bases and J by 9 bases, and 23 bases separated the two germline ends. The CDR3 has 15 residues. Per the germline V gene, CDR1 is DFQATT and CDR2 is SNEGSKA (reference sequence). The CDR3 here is CSARSLAEPLLLQYF. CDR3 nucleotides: TGCAGTGCTAGATCATTAGCCGAGCCTCTCCTTTTGCAGTACTTC.

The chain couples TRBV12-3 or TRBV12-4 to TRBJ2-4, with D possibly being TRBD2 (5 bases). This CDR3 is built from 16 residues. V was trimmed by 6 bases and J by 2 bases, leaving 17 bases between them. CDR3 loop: CASSLVEAWTKNIQYF. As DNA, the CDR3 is TGTGCCAGCAGCCTAGTGGAGGCGTGGACCAAAAACATTCAGTACTTC.

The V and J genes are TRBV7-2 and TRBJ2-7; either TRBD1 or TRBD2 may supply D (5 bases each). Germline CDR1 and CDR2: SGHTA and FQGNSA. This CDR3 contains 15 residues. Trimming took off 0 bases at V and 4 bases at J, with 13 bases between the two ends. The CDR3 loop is CASSLAGDPSYEQYF. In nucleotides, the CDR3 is TGTGCCAGCAGCTTAGCCGGGGACCCTTCATACGAGCAGTACTTC.

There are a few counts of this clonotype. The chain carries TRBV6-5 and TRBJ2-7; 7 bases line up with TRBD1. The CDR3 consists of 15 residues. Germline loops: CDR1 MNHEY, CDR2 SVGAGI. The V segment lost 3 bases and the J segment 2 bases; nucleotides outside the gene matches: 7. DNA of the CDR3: TGTGCCAGCAGTTATGGGGGACAGCAAGCCTACGAGCAGTACTTC. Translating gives CASSYGGQQAYEQYF.

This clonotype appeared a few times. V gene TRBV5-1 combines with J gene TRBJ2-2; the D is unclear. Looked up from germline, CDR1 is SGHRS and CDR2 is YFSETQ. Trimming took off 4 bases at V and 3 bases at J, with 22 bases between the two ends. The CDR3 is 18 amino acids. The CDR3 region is CASSLTQIGLWDTGELFF. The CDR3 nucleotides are TGCGCCAGCAGCCTAACCCAAATCGGCTTGTGGGACACCGGGGAGCTGTTTTTT. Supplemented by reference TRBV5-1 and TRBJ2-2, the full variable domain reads KAGVTQTPRYLIKTRGQQVTLSCSPISGHRSVSWYQQTPGQGLQFLFEYFSETQRNKGNFPGRFSGRQFSNSRSEMNVSTLELGDSALYLCASSLTQIGLWDTGELFFGEGSRLTVL.

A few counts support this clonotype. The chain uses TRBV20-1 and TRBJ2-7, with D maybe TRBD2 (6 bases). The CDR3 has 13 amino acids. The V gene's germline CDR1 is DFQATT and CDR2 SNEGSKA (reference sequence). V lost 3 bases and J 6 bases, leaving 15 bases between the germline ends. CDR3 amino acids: CSASRLASGEQYF. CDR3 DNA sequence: TGCAGTGCTAGTCGTCTAGCGAGCGGCGAGCAGTACTTC.

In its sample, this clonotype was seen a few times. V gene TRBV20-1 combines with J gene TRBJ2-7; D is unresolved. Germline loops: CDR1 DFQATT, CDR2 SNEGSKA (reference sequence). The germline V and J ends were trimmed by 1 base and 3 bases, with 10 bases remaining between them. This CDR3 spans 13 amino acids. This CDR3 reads CSARAEYHYEQYF. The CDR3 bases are TGCAGTGCTAGAGCGGAATACCACTACGAGCAGTACTTC.

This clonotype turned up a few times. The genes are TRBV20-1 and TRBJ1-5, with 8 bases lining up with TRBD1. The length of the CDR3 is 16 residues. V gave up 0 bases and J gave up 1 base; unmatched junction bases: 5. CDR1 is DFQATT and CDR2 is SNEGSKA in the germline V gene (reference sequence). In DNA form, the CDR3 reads TGCAGTGCTAGAGACTCGGACAGGGTGAGCAATCAGCCCCAGCATTTT. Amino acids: CSARDSDRVSNQPQHF.

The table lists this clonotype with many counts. The CDR3, as DNA: TGTGCCAGCAGTTCCTCGGAGACCCAGTACTTC. Translation: CASSSSETQYF. The rearrangement uses TRBV12-3 or TRBV12-4 and TRBJ2-5, with D unresolved. V dropped 4 bases and J dropped 5 bases, with 5 bases sitting between them. This CDR3 contains 11 residues.

The CDR3 protein is CASSLVATSTDTQYF. The CDR3 region has the DNA TGTGCCAGCAGTTTGGTAGCGACGAGCACAGATACGCAGTATTTT. J is TRBJ2-3 and V is TRBV27; D perhaps matches TRBD2 (5 bases). This CDR3 comprises 15 residues. Germline CDR1 reads MNHEY; CDR2 reads SMNVEV (reference sequence). Trimming cost V 3 bases and J 0 bases, with 10 bases left between them.

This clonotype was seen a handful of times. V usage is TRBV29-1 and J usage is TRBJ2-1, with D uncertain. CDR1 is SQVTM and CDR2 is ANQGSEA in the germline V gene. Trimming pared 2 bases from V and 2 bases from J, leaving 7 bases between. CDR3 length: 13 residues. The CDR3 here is CSVEPDTYNEQFF. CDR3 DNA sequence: TGCAGCGTTGAACCCGACACCTACAATGAGCAGTTCTTC.

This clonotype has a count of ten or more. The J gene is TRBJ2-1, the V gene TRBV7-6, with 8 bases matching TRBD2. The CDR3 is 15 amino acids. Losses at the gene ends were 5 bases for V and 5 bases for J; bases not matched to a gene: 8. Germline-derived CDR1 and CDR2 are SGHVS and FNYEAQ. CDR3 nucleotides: TGTGCCAGCAGCGAGGTAGCGGGGAACCACAATGAGCAGTTCTTC. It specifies CASSEVAGNHNEQFF.

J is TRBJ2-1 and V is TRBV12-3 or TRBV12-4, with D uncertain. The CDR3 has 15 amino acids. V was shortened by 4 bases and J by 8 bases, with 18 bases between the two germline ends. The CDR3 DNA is TGTGCCAGCAGTTCCGTGGGGAAAGCCATAGATGAGCAGTTCTTC. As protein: CASSSVGKAIDEQFF.

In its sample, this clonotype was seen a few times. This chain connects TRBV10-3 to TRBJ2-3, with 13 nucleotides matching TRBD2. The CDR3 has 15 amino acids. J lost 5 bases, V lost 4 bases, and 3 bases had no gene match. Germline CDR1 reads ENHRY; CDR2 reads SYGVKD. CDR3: CAISGTSGSRDTQYF. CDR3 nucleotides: TGTGCCATCAGTGGGACTAGCGGGAGTAGAGATACGCAGTATTTT.

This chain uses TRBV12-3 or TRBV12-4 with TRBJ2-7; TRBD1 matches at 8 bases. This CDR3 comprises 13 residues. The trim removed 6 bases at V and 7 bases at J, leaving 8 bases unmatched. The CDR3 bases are TGTGCCAGCAGACCCCGGACAGGGCGGGAGCAGTACTTC. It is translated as CASRPRTGREQYF.

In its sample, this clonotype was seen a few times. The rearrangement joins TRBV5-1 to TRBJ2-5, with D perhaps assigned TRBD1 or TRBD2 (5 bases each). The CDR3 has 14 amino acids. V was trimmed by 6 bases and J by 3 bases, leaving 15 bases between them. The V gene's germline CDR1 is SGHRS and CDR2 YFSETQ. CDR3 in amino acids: CASKKGTVEETQYF. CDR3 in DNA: TGCGCCAGCAAGAAGGGGACCGTGGAAGAGACCCAGTACTTC.

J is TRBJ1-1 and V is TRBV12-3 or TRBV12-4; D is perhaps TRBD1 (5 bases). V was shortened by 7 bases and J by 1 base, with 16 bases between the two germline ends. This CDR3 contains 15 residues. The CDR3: CASIRRKTENTEAFF. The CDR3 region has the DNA TGTGCCAGCATCCGCCGAAAGACAGAGAACACTGAAGCTTTCTTT.

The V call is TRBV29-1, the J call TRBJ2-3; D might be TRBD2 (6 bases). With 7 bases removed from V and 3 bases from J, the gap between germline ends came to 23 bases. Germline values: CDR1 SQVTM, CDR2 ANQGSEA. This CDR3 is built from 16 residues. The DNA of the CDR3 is TGCAGCGGGTCCGACCCGGACTACACCCTGACAGATACGCAGTATTTT. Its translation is CSGSDPDYTLTDTQYF.

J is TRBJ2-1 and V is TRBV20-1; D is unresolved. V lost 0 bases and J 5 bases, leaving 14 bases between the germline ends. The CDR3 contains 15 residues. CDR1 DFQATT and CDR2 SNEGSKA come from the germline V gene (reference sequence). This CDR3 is CSARDIRRPDNEQFF. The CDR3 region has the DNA TGCAGTGCTAGAGATATACGGCGACCTGACAATGAGCAGTTCTTC.

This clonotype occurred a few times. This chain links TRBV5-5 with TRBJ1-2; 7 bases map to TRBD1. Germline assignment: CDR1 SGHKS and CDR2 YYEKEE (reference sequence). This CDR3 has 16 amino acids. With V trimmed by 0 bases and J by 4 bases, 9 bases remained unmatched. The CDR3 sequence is CASSLVPGTAAYGYTF. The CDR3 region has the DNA TGTGCCAGCAGCTTGGTTCCAGGGACAGCAGCCTATGGCTACACCTTC.

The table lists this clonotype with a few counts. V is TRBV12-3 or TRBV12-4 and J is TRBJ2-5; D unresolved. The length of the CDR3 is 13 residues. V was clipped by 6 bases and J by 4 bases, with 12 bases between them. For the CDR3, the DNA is TGTGCCAGCAGGGCAGCAGCGCCAGAGACCCAGTACTTC. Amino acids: CASRAAAPETQYF.

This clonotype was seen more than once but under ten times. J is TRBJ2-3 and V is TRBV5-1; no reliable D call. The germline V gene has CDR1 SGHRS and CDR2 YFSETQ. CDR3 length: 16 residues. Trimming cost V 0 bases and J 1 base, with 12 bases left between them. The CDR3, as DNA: TGCGCCAGCAGCTTGGCCTCTCTGCCTGGCACAGATACGCAGTATTTT. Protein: CASSLASLPGTDTQYF.

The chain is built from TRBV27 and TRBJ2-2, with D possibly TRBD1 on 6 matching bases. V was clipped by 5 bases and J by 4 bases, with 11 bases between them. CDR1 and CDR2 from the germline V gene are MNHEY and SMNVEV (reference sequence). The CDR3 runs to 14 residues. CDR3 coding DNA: TGTGCCAGCAGTCCAGACAGGATCACCGGGGAGCTGTTTTTT. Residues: CASSPDRITGELFF.

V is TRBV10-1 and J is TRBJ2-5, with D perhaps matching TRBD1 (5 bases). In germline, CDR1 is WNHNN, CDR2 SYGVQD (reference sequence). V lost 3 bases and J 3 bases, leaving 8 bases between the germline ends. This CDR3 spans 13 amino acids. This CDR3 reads CASSDPGKETQYF. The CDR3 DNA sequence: TGCGCCAGCAGTGATCCAGGGAAAGAGACCCAGTACTTC.

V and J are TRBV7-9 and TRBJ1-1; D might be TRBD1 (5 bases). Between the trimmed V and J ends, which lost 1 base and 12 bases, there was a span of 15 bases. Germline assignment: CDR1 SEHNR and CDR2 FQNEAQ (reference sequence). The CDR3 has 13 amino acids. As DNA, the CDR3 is TGTGCCAGCAGCTTAGTGCGACCGGGGGAAACTTTCTTT. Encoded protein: CASSLVRPGETFF.